The rows below give T cell receptor beta chains drawn from one sample of a study of shared clonotypes between healthy human individuals. Profiled with immunoSEQ multiplex PCR; TCRdb holds only in-frame clones, not every one. Here the sample spans approximately 2.3 million clones, approximately 93% being singletons. The specimen sequenced was naive CD4+ T cells from PBMCs. All receptors derive from a young man in good health. Some clones in this sample may be carry-over from other donors' samples. Each CDR3 is given with its conserved first and last residue. Each record gives: clone size, V gene, J gene, D gene, CDR3 DNA, CDR3 protein. D genes are given only for firm matches. A row's size may be missing; if present it is once, few, many or a size class.

>once|TRBV28|TRBJ1-1|NA
TGTGCCAGCAGTTTTGCAGGTCCGGCTTCTGACACTGAAGCTTTCTTT
CASSFAGPASDTEAFF
>NA|TRBV7-2|TRBJ1-4|NA
TGTGCCAGCAGTTCCGAGCGCCGGGGACGGAGGGAAAAACTGTTTTTT
CASSSERRGRREKLFF
>NA|TRBV6-1|TRBJ1-4|NA
TGTGCCAGCAGTGAAGAGGAGACAGGATGGCATGAAAAACTGTTTTTT
CASSEEETGWHEKLFF
>NA|TRBV5-4|TRBJ2-1|NA
TGTGCCAGCAGCTTGGGACAGGACAATGAGCAGTTCTTC
CASSLGQDNEQFF
>NA|TRBV11-2|TRBJ1-3|NA
TGTGCCAGCAGCTTAGATCGTGGGTCTGCGGGTGGAAACACCATATATTTT
CASSLDRGSAGGNTIYF
>NA|TRBV18|TRBJ1-1|TRBD1
TGTGCCAGCTCACCACCCCAGCCGACAGGGTGGGACACTGAAGCTTTCTTT
CASSPPQPTGWDTEAFF
>NA|TRBV7-9|TRBJ2-7|TRBD2
TGTGCCAGCCATCCAGCGGGAGGTTACGAGCAGTACTTC
CASHPAGGYEQYF
>NA|TRBV9|TRBJ1-2|NA
TGTGCCAGCAGCGCCCGAGAGGGTAACTATGGCTACACCTTC
CASSAREGNYGYTF
>NA|TRBV10-3|TRBJ2-3|NA
TGTGCCATCAGTGTCACGAATACGCAGTATTTT
CAISVTNTQYF
>NA|TRBV28|TRBJ2-7|TRBD2
TGTGCCAGCAGTGGGACTAGCGGGGGGAAGACCTACGAGCAGTACTTC
CASSGTSGGKTYEQYF
>NA|TRBV2|TRBJ1-1|NA
TGTGCCAGCAGTGAATTCGGGGACCAGAGGACTGAAGCTTTCTTT
CASSEFGDQRTEAFF
>NA|TRBV7-2|TRBJ2-5|TRBD2
TGTGCCAGCAGCCCGGGACTAGCGGGAGGAGGGGAGACCCAGTACTTC
CASSPGLAGGGETQYF
>NA|TRBV18|TRBJ2-7|NA
TGTGCCAGCTCACCGGGACTTAGCGAGCAGTACTTC
CASSPGLSEQYF